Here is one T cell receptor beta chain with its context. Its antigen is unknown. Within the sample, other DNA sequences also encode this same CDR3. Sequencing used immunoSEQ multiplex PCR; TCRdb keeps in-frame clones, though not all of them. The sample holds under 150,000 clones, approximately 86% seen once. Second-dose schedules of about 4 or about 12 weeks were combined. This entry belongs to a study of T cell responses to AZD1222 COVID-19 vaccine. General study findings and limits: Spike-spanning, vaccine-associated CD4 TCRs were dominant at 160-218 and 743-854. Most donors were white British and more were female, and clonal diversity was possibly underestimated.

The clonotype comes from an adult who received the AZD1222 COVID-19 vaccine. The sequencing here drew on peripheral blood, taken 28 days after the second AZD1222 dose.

CDR3 loop: CASSVVGVGTEAFF. In nucleotides, the CDR3 is TGTGCCAGCAGCGTAGTGGGGGTGGGGACTGAAGCTTTCTTT. The V and J genes are TRBV9 and TRBJ1-1; tentative D call: TRBD1 (5 bases). CDR3 size: 14 residues. V lost 0 bases to trimming and J lost 5 bases, with 11 bases between them. Germline V gene data show CDR1 as SGDLS and CDR2 as YYNGEE.